The next 10 T cell receptor beta chains were all read from a single sample in a study of early T cells in non-severe SARS-CoV-2 infection. One entry per CDR3 protein, called by TCRdb with MiXCR from the 5' RACE reads. The sample has about 97,000 distinct CDR3 sequences; over 10% are singletons. Sample: whole blood. These receptors originate from an adult who was a healthcare worker with PCR-confirmed SARS-CoV-2 infection or an uninfected control (not recorded which).

The CDR3 DNA reads as TGTGCCAGTAGTTCCTCCGGGGCAGCAAATAATTCACCCCTCCACTTT. It codes for CASSSSGAANNSPLHF. The chain links TRBV19 to TRBJ1-6, with D possibly TRBD1 on 5 matching bases. The length of the CDR3 is 16 residues. Germline CDR1 LNHDA, CDR2 SQIVND (reference sequence). V lost 5 bases to trimming and J lost 5 bases, with 16 bases between them.

The rearrangement joins TRBV5-1 to TRBJ2-3; 10 bases are a match to TRBD2. Losses at the gene ends were 0 bases for V and 2 bases for J; bases not matched to a gene: 6. Germline loops: CDR1 SGHRS, CDR2 YFSETQ. CDR3 size: 17 residues. The CDR3 reads CASSLAGLAVSTDTQYF. The CDR3 DNA is TGCGCCAGCAGCTTGGCCGGACTAGCGGTTTCCACAGATACGCAGTATTTT.

This clonotype appeared many times. This rearrangement joins TRBV3-1 to TRBJ2-3, with TRBD2 matching over 8 bases. Germline CDR1 is LGHDT and CDR2 is YNNKEL (reference sequence). V lost 8 bases to trimming and J lost 5 bases; unmatched junction nucleotides: 9. The CDR3 covers 14 residues. This CDR3 reads CASSMAGGGDTQYF. In nucleotides, the CDR3 is TGTGCCAGCTCGATGGCGGGAGGAGGAGATACGCAGTATTTT.

In this sample, this clonotype turned up a few times. The V call is TRBV4-1, the J call TRBJ2-1; weak D call: TRBD2 (6 bases). Per the germline V gene, CDR1 is MGHRA and CDR2 is YSYEKL. Trimming cost V 2 bases and J 0 bases, with 17 bases left between them. This CDR3 comprises 18 residues. CDR3 DNA sequence: TGCGCCAGCAGCCAACAAACCACCGGGAGTCCCTCCTACAATGAGCAGTTCTTC. Protein sequence: CASSQQTTGSPSYNEQFF.

This clonotype was picked up a small number of times. The CDR3 reads CASSIQVVRSTDTQYF. CDR3 in DNA: TGTGCCAGTAGTATCCAGGTTGTTCGTAGCACAGATACGCAGTATTTT. The chain is built from TRBV19 and TRBJ2-3; D call uncertain. The CDR3 consists of 16 residues. CDR1 is LNHDA and CDR2 is SQIVND in the germline V gene (reference sequence). Trimming removed 3 bases at V and 0 bases at J, with 13 bases between.

In its sample, this clonotype was seen many times. The rearrangement links TRBV7-9 to TRBJ2-1, with 10 nucleotides matching TRBD1. V was clipped by 5 bases and J by 8 bases; unmatched bases: 12. Germline CDR1 and CDR2: SEHNR and FQNEAQ (reference sequence). This CDR3 has 16 amino acids. Here the CDR3 DNA reads TGTGCCAGCAGCAATCCGGACAGGGGGGGAGGCGATGAGCAGTTCTTC. This codes for CASSNPDRGGGDEQFF.

As DNA, the CDR3 is TGTGCCAGCAGGCCCGTGGGCAGCTCCTACAATGAGCAGTTCTTC. Protein product: CASRPVGSSYNEQFF. This rearrangement joins TRBV9 to TRBJ2-1; D ambiguous. The CDR3 sequence is 15 residues long. Trimming removed 5 bases at V and 0 bases at J, with 12 bases between. The germline gives CDR1 SGDLS, CDR2 YYNGEE.

The chain couples TRBV27 to TRBJ2-7, with 7 bases aligning to TRBD1. Germline loops: CDR1 MNHEY, CDR2 SMNVEV (reference sequence). This CDR3 is 13 amino acids long. V lost 5 bases and J lost 3; bases outside the gene matches: 4. CDR3 sequence (DNA): TGTGCCAGCAGTCTCCGGGACAGCTACGAGCAGTACTTC. Protein product: CASSLRDSYEQYF.

The chain joins TRBV25-1 to TRBJ1-5; 10 bases are shared with TRBD1. In germline, CDR1 is MGHDK, CDR2 SYGVNS. The V and J ends lost 8 bases and 7 bases, in that order; junction bases with no gene match: 11. CDR3 size: 15 residues. CDR3 nucleotides: TGTGCCAGCGCCCCCCGGGACAGGGGTCGCCAGCCCCAGCATTTT. This translates into CASAPRDRGRQPQHF.

The chain employs TRBV12-2 and TRBJ2-1; the table gives TRBD2 as D, unverified against the DNA. TRBV12-2 is listed as a pseudogene. This CDR3 is built from 18 residues. In nucleotides, the CDR3 is TGTGCAAGTCGCTTAGCGGAGACTAGCGGGAAGGGATACAATGAGCAGTTCTTC. This codes for CASRLAETSGKGYNEQFF.